A single sample gave rise to the 8 T cell receptor beta chains below, sequenced in a study of T and B cells in COVID-19 patients. TRB rearrangements were amplified by multiplex PCR with BIOMED2 TRB-A/B primers. Via MiXCR, TCRdb re-called the multiplex PCR reads, giving one row per CDR3 protein. The profile shows more than 20,000 distinct CDR3 sequences, less than 35% of them singletons. Blood genomic DNA input for TRB amplification was roughly 250-500 ng. The sequencing input was blood. All receptors derive from a human donor who had recovered from COVID-19.

The chain is built from TRBV27 and TRBJ1-5, with no clear D. The V and J ends lost 3 bases and 7 bases respectively, with 13 bases between them. The CDR3 consists of 14 residues. The germline CDR1 and CDR2 sequences are MNHEY and SMNVEV (reference sequence). CDR3 DNA sequence: TGTGCCAGCAGTTTTGGCGCCGGGGAACAGCCCCAGCATTTT. Residues: CASSFGAGEQPQHF.

This clonotype was seen many times. This sequence joins TRBV27 and TRBJ2-7; the match to TRBD1 covers 7 bases. V was pared by 6 bases and J by 0 bases, with 5 bases of the junction left unmatched. Germline V gene lookup returns CDR1 MNHEY and CDR2 SMNVEV (reference sequence). There are 14 residues in the CDR3. In nucleotides, the CDR3 is TGTGCCAGCAGGACAGGGCTACCCTCCTACGAGCAGTACTTC. Translating gives CASRTGLPSYEQYF.

This clonotype was counted a single time. The V gene is TRBV7-4, the J gene TRBJ1-4, with 7 bases aligning to TRBD1. Looked up from germline, CDR1 is SGHVT and CDR2 is SQSDAQ. This CDR3 region has 14 residues. V shed 6 bases, J shed 8 bases, and the junction held 9 bases outside the gene matches. The CDR3 loop reads CASSLQGSGEKLFF. In DNA, the CDR3 is TGTGCCAGCAGTTTACAGGGGAGTGGAGAAAAACTGTTTTTT.

Note on this clonotype: A read error may be the cause here, since a much bigger clone is one base away. The CDR3 reads CASLPDREPYEQYF. The CDR3 DNA is TGTGCCAGCTTACCTGACAGGGAGCCCTACGAGCAGTACTTC. V and J are TRBV18 and TRBJ2-7; 7 nucleotides line up with TRBD1. After removal of 7 bases from V and 2 bases from J, the junction contained 8 bases not matched to a gene. Germline CDR1 is KGHSH and CDR2 is LQKENI. The CDR3 is 14 residues long.

This clonotype was seen at least ten times. This chain joins TRBV15 and TRBJ2-1; D not resolved. The ends were cut back, 5 bases at V and 8 bases at J, with 19 bases in the middle. The CDR3 totals 15 residues. Per germline, CDR1 LNHNV and CDR2 YYDKDF (reference sequence). CDR3 in amino acids: CATSRRGDWSDEQFF. The CDR3 DNA is TGTGCCACCAGCCGCCGAGGTGATTGGAGCGATGAGCAGTTCTTC.

The chain has TRBV7-2 and TRBJ1-1; D uncertain. CDR3 length: 13 amino acids. Trimming took off 5 bases at V and 1 base at J, with 8 bases between the two ends. Germline-derived CDR1 and CDR2 are SGHTA and FQGNSA. DNA for the CDR3: TGTGCCAGCAGCCCTCTGCCGAACACTGAAGCTTTCTTT. It specifies CASSPLPNTEAFF.

In its sample, this clonotype was seen many times. The genes are TRBV5-4 and TRBJ1-5; D perhaps matches TRBD1 (5 bases). Germline lookup yields CDR1 SGHNT and CDR2 YYREEE (reference sequence). There are 13 residues in the CDR3. Trimming stripped 4 bases from V and 1 base from J, with 6 bases between. The DNA for the CDR3 is TGTGCCAGCAGCAGGGACAGCAATCAGCCCCAGCATTTT. This sequence encodes CASSRDSNQPQHF. Looking up the rest from reference TRBV5-4 and TRBJ1-5 gives the full variable domain: ETGVTQSPTHLIKTRGQQVTLRCSSQSGHNTVSWYQQALGQGPQFIFQYYREEENGRGNFPPRFSGLQFPNYSSELNVNALELDDSALYLCASSRDSNQPQHFGDGTRLSIL.

The chain combines TRBV6-5 with TRBJ2-7; D is possibly TRBD2 (5 bases). The CDR3 has 13 amino acids. V shed 5 bases and J shed 0 bases, with 8 bases lying between them. Per germline, CDR1 MNHEY and CDR2 SVGAGI. The CDR3 loop reads CASSAADSYEQYF. The CDR3 bases are TGTGCCAGCAGTGCAGCGGACTCCTACGAGCAGTACTTC.